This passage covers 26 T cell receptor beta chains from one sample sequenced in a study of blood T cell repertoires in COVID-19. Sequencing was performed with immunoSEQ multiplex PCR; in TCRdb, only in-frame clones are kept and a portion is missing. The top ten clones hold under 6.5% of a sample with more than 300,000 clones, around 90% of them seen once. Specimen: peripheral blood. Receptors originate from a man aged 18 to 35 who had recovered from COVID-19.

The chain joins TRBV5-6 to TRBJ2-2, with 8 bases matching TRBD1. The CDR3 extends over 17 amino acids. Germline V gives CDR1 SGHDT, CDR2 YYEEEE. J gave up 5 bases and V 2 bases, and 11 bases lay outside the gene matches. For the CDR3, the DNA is TGTGCCAGCAGCTTATACGACAGGGGCCCGGGGACCGGGGAGCTGTTTTTT. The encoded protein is CASSLYDRGPGTGELFF.

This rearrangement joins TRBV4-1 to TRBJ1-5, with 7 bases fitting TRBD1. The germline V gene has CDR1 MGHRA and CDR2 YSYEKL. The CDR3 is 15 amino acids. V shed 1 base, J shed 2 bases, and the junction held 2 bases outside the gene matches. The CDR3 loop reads CASSQGQGGNQPQHF. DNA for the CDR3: TGCGCCAGCAGCCAAGGACAGGGAGGCAATCAGCCCCAGCATTTT.

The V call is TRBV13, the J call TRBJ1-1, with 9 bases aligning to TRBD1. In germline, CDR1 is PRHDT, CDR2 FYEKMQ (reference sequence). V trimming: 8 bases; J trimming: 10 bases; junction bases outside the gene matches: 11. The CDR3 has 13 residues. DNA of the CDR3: TGTGCCAGCGCGACCGGGACAGGGTTGAGAGCTTTCTTT. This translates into CASATGTGLRAFF.

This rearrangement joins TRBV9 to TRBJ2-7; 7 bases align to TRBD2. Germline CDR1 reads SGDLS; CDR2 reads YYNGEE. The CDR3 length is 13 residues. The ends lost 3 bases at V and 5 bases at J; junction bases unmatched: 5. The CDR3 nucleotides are TGTGCCAGCAGCGGTACTAGCGACCACGAGCAGTACTTC. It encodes CASSGTSDHEQYF.

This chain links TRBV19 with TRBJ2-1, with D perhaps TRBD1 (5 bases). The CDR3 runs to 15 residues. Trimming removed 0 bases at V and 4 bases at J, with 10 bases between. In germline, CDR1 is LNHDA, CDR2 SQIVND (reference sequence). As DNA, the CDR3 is TGTGCCAGTAGTATAGATGGGGCAGGATACAATGAGCAGTTCTTC. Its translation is CASSIDGAGYNEQFF.

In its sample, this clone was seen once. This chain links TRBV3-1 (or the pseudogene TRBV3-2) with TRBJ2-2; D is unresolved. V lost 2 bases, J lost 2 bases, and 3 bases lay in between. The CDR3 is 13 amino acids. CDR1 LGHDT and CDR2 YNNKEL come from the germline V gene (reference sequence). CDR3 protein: CASSQLNTGELFF. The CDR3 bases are TGTGCCAGCAGCCAACTAAACACCGGGGAGCTGTTTTTT.

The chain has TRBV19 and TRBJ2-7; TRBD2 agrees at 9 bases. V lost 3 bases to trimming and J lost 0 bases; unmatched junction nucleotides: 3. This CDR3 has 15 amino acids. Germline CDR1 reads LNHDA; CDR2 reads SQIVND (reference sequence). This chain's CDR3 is CASSIDSGSSYEQYF. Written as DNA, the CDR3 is TGTGCCAGTAGTATCGATAGCGGGAGCTCCTACGAGCAGTACTTC.

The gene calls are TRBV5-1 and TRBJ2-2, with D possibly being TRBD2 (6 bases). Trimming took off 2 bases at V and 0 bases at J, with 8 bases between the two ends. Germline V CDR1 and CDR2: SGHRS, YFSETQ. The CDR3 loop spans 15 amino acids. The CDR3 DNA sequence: TGCGCCAGCAGCTTCTCGGGAGCGAACACCGGGGAGCTGTTTTTT. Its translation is CASSFSGANTGELFF.

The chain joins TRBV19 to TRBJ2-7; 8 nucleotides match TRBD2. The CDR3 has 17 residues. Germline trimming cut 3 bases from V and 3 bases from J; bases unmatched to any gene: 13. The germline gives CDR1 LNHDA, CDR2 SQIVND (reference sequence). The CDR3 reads CASSISPLSGSGYEQYF. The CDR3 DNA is TGTGCCAGTAGTATCTCTCCCCTAAGCGGGAGCGGCTACGAGCAGTACTTC. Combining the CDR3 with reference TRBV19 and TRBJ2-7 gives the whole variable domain DGGITQSPKYLFRKEGQNVTLSCEQNLNHDAMYWYRQDPGQGLRLIYYSQIVNDFQKGDIAEGYSVSREKKESFPLTVTSAQKNPTAFYLCASSISPLSGSGYEQYFGPGTRLTVT.

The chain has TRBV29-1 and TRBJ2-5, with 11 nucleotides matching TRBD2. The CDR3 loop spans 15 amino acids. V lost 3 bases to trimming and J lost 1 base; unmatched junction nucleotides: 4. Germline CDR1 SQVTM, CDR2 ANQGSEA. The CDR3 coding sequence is TGCAGCGTTGATGCTAGCGGGGGGATCCAAGAGACCCAGTACTTC. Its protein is CSVDASGGIQETQYF. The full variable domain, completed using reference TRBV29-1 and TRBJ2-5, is SAVISQKPSRDICQRGTSLTIQCQVDSQVTMMFWYRQQPGQSLTLIATANQGSEATYESGFVIDKFPISRPNLTFSTLTVSNMSPEDSSIYLCSVDASGGIQETQYFGPGTRLLVL.

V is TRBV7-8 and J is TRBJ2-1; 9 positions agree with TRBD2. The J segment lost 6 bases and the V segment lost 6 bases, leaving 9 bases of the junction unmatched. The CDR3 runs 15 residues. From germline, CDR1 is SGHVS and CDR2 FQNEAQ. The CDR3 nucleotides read TGTGCCAGCAGGGCCAGCGGGGGGCCTGGCAATGAGCAGTTCTTC. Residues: CASRASGGPGNEQFF.

CDR3 sequence: CASKVPSGQPPYGYTF. The CDR3 DNA sequence: TGTGCCAGTAAGGTGCCGTCCGGACAGCCTCCCTATGGCTACACCTTC. The genes are TRBV19 and TRBJ1-2; weak D call: TRBD1 (6 bases). Germline CDR1 is LNHDA and CDR2 is SQIVND (reference sequence). V was cut by 7 bases and J by 4 bases, with 22 bases left in between. The CDR3 contains 16 residues.

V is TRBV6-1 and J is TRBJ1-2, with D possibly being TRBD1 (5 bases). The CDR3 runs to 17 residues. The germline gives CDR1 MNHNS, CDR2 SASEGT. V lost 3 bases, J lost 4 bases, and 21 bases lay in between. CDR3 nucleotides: TGTGCCAGCAGTGACATAGGGACCTCCTGGGAGGGCTATGGCTACACCTTC. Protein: CASSDIGTSWEGYGYTF.

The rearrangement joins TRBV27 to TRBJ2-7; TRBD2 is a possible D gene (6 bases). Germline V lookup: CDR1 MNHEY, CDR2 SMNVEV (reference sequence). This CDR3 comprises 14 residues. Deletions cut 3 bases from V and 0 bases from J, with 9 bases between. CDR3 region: CASSFLAHSYEQYF. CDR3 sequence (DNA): TGTGCCAGCAGTTTCCTAGCGCACTCCTACGAGCAGTACTTC.

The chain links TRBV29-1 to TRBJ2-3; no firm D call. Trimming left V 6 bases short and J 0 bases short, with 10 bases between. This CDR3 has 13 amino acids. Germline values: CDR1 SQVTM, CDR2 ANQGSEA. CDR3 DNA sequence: TGCAGCGTGGAGACCTCTAGCACAGATACGCAGTATTTT. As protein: CSVETSSTDTQYF.

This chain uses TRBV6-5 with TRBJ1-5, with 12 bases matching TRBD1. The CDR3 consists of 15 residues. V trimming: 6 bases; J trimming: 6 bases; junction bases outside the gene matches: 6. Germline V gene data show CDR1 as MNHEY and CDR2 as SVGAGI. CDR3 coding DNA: TGTGCCAGCAGCCTGGGACAGGGGGCGATTCAGCCCCAGCATTTT. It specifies CASSLGQGAIQPQHF.

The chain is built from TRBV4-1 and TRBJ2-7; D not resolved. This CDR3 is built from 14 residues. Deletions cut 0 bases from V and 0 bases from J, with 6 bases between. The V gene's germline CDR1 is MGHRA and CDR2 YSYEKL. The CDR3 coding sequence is TGCGCCAGCAGCCAAGAACAGAACTCCTACGAGCAGTACTTC. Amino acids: CASSQEQNSYEQYF.

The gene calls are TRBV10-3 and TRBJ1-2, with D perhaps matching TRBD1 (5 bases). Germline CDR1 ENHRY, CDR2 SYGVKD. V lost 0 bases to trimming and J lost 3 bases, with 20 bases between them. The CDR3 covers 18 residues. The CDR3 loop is CAISESSSPKGLHYGYTF. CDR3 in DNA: TGTGCCATCAGTGAGTCGTCGTCCCCAAAGGGGCTCCACTATGGCTACACCTTC.

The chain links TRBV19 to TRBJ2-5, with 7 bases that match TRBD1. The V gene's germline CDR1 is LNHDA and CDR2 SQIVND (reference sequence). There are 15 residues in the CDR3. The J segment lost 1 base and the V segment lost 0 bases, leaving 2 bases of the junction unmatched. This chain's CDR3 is CASSIEGGRQETQYF. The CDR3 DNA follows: TGTGCCAGTAGTATAGAAGGGGGCCGCCAAGAGACCCAGTACTTC.

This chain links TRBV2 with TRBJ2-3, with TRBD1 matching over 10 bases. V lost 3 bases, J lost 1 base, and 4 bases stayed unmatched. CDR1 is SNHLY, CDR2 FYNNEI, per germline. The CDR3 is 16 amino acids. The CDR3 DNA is TGTGCCAGCAGTGAGACCGGGACAGGGGGCACAGATACGCAGTATTTT. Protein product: CASSETGTGGTDTQYF.

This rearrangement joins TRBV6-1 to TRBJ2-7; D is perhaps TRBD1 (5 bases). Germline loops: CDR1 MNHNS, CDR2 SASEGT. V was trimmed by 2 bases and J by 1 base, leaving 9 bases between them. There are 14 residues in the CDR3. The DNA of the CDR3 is TGTGCCAGCAGTGAATACAAGGGGTCCTACGAGCAGTACTTC. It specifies CASSEYKGSYEQYF.

The CDR3 coding sequence is TGTGCCAGCAGCTTAGTTCTAGCGGAGACAAACATTCAGTACTTC. Encoded protein: CASSLVLAETNIQYF. The chain carries TRBV7-6 and TRBJ2-4; TRBD2 aligns across 7 bases. V trimming: 1 base; J trimming: 6 bases; junction bases outside the gene matches: 6. CDR1 and CDR2 from the germline V gene are SGHVS and FNYEAQ. The CDR3 sequence is 15 residues long.

CDR3 in amino acids: CATTSAGAGNTIYF. CDR3 coding DNA: TGTGCCACTACGTCGGCGGGAGCTGGAAACACCATATATTTT. The rearrangement joins TRBV19 to TRBJ1-3; no clear D. Trimming pared 10 bases from V and 2 bases from J, leaving 15 bases between. This CDR3 is 14 amino acids long. CDR1 is LNHDA, CDR2 SQIVND, per germline (reference sequence).

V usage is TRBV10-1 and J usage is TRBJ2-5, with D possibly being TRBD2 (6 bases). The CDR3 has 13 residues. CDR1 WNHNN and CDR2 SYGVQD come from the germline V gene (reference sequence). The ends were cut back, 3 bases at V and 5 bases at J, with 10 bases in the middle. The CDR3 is CASSEGEDETQYF. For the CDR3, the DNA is TGCGCCAGCAGTGAAGGGGAGGACGAGACCCAGTACTTC.

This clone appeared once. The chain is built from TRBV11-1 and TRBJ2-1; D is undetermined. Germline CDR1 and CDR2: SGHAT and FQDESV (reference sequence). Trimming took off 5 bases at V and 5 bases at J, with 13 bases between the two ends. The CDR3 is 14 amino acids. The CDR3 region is CASSLAYTNNEQFF. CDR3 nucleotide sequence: TGTGCCAGCAGCCTCGCCTATACCAACAATGAGCAGTTCTTC.

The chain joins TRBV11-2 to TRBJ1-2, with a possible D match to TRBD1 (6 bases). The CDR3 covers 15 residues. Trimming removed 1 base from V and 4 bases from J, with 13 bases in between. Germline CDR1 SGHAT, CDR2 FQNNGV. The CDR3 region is CASSLVQGVGYGYTF. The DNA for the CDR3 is TGTGCCAGCAGCTTAGTACAGGGAGTAGGCTATGGCTACACCTTC.